This T cell receptor beta chain derives from a study of T-cell reconstitution after alpha-beta-depleted transplantation in children. Notes on the study in general: There were reportedly several hundred expanded graft clones from which alpha-beta T cells came about two months after transplant. TCRbeta diversity was high at day 60 in some patients (a result of surviving recipient T cells and thymic progenitors). A year post-transplant, T-cell counts and diversity derived mostly from newly produced T cells.

This CDR3 has 17 residues. V was pared by 6 bases and J by 7 bases, with 27 bases between. This clonotype occurred many times. Its specificity is not known. Unique molecular identifiers were used in preparing the TCRbeta library. MiXCR was run by TCRdb on the PCR reads, yielding one entry per CDR3 protein. This sample has approximately 300,000 distinct CDR3 sequences, with around 7.1% found just once. This chain uses TRBV12-3 or TRBV12-4 with TRBJ1-2; unclear D gene. This TCR was sampled from a female patient aged 2-10 years who had a stem cell transplant for Fanconi anemia, so the T cells may come from the graft donor. The source material was peripheral blood, sampled 360 days after TCRalphabeta/CD19-depleted stem cell transplant. The CDR3 sequence is CASSLHNPDPSECGYTF. In DNA, the CDR3 is TGTGCCAGCAGCCTCCACAACCCGGACCCGTCGGAGTGTGGCTACACCTTC.